This paragraph reports one T cell receptor beta chain. The sample originates from a study of cytomegalovirus exposure and HLA in healthy donors. Per germline, CDR1 SGDLS and CDR2 YYNGEE. Trimming took 4 bases from V and 0 from J, leaving 11 bases between them. The CDR3 runs to 15 residues. Some clones are missing from TCRdb's copy, which holds only in-frame ones; the method was immunoSEQ multiplex PCR. The sample includes 150,000 to 200,000 clones, roughly 83% of them seen just once. V usage is TRBV9 and J usage is TRBJ1-3; D uncertain. The sequenced sample was PBMCs. The clonotype comes from a man between 25 and 39 years old in good health and CMV-seropositive. CDR3 residues: CASSPIGSSGNTIYF. CDR3 sequence (DNA): TGTGCCAGCAGCCCCATCGGGAGCTCTGGAAACACCATATATTTT.